This T cell receptor (beta chain) was recorded in a study of cytomegalovirus exposure and HLA in healthy donors. Findings of the study overall: Earlier findings revealed that most TCR beta V segments proved productive either about 90% or about 30% of the time. Prediction of most subjects' HLA-A and HLA-B alleles by TCR beta sequences was reportedly accurate. Most TCR sequences were seen very rarely across donors, but some public TCRs occurred in many.

The PCR ran on 60 Vbeta and 13 Jbeta primers. The method was immunoSEQ multiplex PCR; TCRdb's version includes in-frame clones alone and lacks a portion of them. The sample yields tens of thousands of clones, approximately 80% seen once. The V gene's germline CDR1 is DFQATT and CDR2 SNEGSKA (reference sequence). The CDR3 spans 11 residues. V dropped 3 bases and J dropped 4 bases, with 6 bases sitting between them. Details on this clone: Its cognate antigen is unknown.

This chain joins TRBV20-1 and TRBJ1-1; D gene uncertain. This TCR was recovered from a woman in her 40s in good health and CMV-seronegative. The specimen sequenced was PBMCs. DNA of the CDR3: TGCAGTGCTAGTAATCCCACTGAAGCTTTCTTT. It specifies CSASNPTEAFF.